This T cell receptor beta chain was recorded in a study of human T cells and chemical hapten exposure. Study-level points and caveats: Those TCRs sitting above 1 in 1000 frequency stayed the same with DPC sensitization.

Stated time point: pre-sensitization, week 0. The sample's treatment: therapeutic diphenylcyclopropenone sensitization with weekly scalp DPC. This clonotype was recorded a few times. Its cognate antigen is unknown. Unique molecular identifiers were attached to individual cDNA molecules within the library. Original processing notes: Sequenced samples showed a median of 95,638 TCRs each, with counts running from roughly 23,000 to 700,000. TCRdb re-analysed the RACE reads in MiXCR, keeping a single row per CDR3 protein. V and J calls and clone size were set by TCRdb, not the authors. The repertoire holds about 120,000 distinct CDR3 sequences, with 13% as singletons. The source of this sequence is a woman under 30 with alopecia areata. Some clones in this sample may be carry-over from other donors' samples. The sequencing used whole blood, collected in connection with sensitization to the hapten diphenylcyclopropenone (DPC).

The CDR3 nucleotides are TGTGCCAGCTCCGGGACAAACCGCGACTACACCTTC. This translates into CASSGTNRDYTF. The gene calls are TRBV2 and TRBJ1-2, with D perhaps TRBD1 (6 bases). CDR3 length: 12 residues. Germline V gives CDR1 SNHLY, CDR2 FYNNEI. Trimming cost V 8 bases and J 10 bases, with 17 bases left between them.